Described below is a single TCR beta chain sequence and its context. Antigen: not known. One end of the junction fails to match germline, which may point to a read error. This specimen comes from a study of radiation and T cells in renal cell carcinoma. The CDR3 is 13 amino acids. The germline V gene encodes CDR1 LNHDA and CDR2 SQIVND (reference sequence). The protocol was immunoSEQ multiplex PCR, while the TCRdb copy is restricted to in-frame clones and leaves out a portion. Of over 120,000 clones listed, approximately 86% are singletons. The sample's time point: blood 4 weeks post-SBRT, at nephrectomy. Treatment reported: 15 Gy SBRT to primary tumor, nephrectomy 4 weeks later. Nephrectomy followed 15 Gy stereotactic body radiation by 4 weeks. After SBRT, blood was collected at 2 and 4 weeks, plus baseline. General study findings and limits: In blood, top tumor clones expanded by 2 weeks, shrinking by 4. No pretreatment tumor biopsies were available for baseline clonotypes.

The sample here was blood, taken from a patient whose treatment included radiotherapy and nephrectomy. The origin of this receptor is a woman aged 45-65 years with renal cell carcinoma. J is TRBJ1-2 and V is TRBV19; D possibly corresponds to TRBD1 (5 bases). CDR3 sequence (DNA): TGTGCCAGTAGTATAACCGGGACGCCTCTCACCATCTTC. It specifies CASSITGTPLTIF.